This TCR beta chain derives from a study of shared T cell receptors in the human thymus. Assay used: immunoSEQ multiplex PCR; TCRdb lists only in-frame clones, some missing. The sample holds 500,000 to 750,000 clones; roughly 90% are singletons and the top ten take roughly 0.0097%. The CDR3 covers 16 residues. V shed 1 base and J 9 bases; nucleotides not matched to a gene: 6. The V gene's germline CDR1 is LGHNA and CDR2 YSLEER. This same sample was also taken into another study, of human thymus T cells. This second report adds: Seemingly biased V and J gene usage marked thymic and blood repertoires. In unrelated individuals, thymic repertoires overlapped highly, according to related research.

The TCR sequence derives from a boy under two years old with a congenital heart defect. Sequences were obtained from thymocytes. V and J are TRBV4-3 and TRBJ2-1; 13 positions agree with TRBD2. CDR3 sequence (DNA): TGCGCCAGCAGCCAAGTACTAGCGGGGGGGGTAAGTGAGCAGTTCTTC. Translated, it gives CASSQVLAGGVSEQFF.